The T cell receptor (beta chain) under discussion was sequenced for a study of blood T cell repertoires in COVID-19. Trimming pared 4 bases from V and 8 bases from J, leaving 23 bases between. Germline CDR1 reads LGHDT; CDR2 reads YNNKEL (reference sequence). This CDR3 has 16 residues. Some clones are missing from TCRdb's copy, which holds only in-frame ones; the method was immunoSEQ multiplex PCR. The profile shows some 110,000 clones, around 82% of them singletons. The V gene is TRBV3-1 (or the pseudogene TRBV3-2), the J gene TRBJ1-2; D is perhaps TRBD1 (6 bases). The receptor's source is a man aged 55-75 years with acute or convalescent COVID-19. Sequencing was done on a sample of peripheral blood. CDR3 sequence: CASSPSRDIPAQGYTF. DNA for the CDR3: TGTGCCAGCAGCCCATCCCGGGACATCCCGGCTCAGGGCTACACCTTC.